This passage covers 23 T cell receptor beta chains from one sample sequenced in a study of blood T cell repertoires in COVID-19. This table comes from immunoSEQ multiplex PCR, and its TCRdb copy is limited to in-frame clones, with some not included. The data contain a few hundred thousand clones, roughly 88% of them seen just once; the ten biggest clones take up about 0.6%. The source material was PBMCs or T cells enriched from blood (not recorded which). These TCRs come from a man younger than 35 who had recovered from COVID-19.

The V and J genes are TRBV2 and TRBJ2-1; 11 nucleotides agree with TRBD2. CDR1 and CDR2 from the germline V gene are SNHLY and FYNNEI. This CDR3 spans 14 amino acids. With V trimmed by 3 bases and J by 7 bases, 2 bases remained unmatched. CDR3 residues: CASSDLAGGNEQFF. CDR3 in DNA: TGTGCCAGCAGTGATCTAGCGGGAGGTAATGAGCAGTTCTTC.

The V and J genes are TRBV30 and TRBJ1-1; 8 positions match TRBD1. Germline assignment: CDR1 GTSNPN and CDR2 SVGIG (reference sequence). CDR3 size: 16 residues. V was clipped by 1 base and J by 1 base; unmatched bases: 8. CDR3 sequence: CAWSALSDRGNTEAFF. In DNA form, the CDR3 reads TGTGCCTGGAGTGCCCTCTCCGACAGGGGGAACACTGAAGCTTTCTTT.

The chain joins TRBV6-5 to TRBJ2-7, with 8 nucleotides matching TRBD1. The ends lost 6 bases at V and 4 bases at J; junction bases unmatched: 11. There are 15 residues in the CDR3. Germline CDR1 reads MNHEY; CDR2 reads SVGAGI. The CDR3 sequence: CASSRSGGGVYEQYF. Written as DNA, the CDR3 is TGTGCCAGCAGCCGCTCAGGGGGCGGGGTATACGAGCAGTACTTC.

CDR3 loop: CASSPLGTSGLTDTQYF. In DNA, the CDR3 is TGTGCCAGCAGCCCCTTAGGGACTAGCGGACTCACAGATACGCAGTATTTT. This rearrangement joins TRBV5-6 to TRBJ2-3, with 11 bases fitting TRBD2. V shed 4 bases, J shed 2 bases, and the junction held 9 bases outside the gene matches. In germline, CDR1 is SGHDT, CDR2 YYEEEE. This CDR3 has 17 amino acids.

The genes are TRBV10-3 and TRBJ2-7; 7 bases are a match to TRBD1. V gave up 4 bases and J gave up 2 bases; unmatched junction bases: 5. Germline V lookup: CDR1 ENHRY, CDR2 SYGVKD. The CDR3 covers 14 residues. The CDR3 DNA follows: TGTGCCATCAGTGTCCAGGGGGACACCTACGAGCAGTACTTC. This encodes CAISVQGDTYEQYF.

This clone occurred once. The CDR3 here is CASSRIQGLGDGYTF. In nucleotides, the CDR3 is TGCGCCAGCAGCCGTATCCAGGGACTAGGGGATGGCTACACCTTC. The chain links TRBV4-1 to TRBJ1-2; a weak D match, TRBD1 (5 bases). This CDR3 is built from 15 residues. V was pared by 4 bases and J by 6 bases, with 18 bases between. The germline gives CDR1 MGHRA, CDR2 YSYEKL.

CDR3 nucleotides: TGTGCCAGTAGTCCCAGCGGGAGTCAAACCGGGGAGCTGTTTTTT. This gives the protein CASSPSGSQTGELFF. The chain has TRBV19 and TRBJ2-2; the match to TRBD2 covers 8 bases. The ends lost 5 bases at V and 5 bases at J; junction bases unmatched: 7. Germline values: CDR1 LNHDA, CDR2 SQIVND (reference sequence). There are 15 residues in the CDR3.

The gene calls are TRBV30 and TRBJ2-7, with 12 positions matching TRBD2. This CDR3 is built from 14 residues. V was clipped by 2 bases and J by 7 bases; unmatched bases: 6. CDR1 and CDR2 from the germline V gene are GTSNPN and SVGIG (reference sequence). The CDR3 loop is CAWSRLAGVGEQYF. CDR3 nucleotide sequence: TGTGCCTGGAGTCGACTAGCGGGAGTCGGGGAGCAGTACTTC.

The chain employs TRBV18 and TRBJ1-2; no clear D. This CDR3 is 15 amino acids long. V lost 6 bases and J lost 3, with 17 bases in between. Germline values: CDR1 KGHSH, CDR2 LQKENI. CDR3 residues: CASSKGPGGDYGYTF. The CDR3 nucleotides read TGTGCCAGCTCGAAGGGTCCGGGAGGTGACTATGGCTACACCTTC.

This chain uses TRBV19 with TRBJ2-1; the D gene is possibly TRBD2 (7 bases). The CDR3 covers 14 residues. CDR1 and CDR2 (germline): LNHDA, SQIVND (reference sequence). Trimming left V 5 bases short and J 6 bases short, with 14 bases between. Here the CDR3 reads CASSEGGVLNEQFF. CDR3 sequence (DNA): TGTGCCAGTAGTGAAGGGGGGGTTCTCAATGAGCAGTTCTTC.

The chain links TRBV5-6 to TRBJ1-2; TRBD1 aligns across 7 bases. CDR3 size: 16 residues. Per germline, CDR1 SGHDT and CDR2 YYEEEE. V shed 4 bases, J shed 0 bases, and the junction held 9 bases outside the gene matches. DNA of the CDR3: TGTGCCAGCAGCCGTAAGGACAGGCCGGCTAACTATGGCTACACCTTC. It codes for CASSRKDRPANYGYTF.

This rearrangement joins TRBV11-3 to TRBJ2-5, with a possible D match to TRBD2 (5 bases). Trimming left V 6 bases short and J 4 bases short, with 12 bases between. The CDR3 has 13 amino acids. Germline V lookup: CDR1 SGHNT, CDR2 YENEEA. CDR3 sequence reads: CASSFLASETQYF. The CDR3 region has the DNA TGTGCCAGCAGTTTCCTAGCCTCAGAGACCCAGTACTTC.

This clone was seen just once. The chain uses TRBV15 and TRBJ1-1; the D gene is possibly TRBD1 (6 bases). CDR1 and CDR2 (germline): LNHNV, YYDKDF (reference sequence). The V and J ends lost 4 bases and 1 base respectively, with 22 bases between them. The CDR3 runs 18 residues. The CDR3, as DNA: TGTGCCACCAGCACCCCGGTCCTCCGGACAGCTACGAACACTGAAGCTTTCTTT. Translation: CATSTPVLRTATNTEAFF.

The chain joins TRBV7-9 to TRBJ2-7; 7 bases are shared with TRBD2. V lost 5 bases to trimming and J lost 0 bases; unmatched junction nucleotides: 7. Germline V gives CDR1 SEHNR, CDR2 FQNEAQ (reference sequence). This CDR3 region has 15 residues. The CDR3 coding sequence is TGTGCCAGCAGCCGCAGCGGGGCTAGCTCCTACGAGCAGTACTTC. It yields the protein CASSRSGASSYEQYF.

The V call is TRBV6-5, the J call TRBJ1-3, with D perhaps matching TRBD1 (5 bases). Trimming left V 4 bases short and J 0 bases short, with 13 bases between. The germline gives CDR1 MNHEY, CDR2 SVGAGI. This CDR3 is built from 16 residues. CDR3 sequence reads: CASSSVPGSSGNTIYF. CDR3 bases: TGTGCCAGCAGTTCCGTCCCAGGGTCCTCTGGAAACACCATATATTTT.

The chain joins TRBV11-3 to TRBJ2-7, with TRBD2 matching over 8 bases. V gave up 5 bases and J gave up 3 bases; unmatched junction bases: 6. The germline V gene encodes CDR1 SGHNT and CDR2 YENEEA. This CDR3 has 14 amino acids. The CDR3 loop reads CASSIGTRVYEQYF. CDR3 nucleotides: TGTGCCAGCAGCATTGGGACTAGGGTCTACGAGCAGTACTTC.

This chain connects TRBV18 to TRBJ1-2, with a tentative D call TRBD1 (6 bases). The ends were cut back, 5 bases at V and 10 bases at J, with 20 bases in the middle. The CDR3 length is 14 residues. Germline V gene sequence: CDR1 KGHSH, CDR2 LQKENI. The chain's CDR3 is CASSATGRSADYTF. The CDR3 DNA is TGTGCCAGCTCAGCGACAGGAAGGTCCGCAGACTACACCTTC.

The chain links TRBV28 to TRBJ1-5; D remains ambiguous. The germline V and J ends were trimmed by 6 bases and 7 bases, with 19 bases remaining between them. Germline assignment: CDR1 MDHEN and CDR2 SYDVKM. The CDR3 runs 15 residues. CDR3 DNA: TGTGCCAGCAGACGAGGACTCCCGGAATGGCAGCCCCAGCATTTT. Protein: CASRRGLPEWQPQHF.

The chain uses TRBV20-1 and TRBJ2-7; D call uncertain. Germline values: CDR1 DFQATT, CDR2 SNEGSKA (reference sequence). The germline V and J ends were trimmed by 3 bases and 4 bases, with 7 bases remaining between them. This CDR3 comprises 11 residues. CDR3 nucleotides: TGCAGTGCTAGCCAGGAATACGAGCAGTACTTC. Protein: CSASQEYEQYF.

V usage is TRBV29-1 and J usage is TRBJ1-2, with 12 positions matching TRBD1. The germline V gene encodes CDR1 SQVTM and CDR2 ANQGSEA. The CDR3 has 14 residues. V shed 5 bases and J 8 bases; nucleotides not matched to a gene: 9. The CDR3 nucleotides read TGCAGCGTTCCAGACCGGGACAGGGGGCAAGGCTACACCTTC. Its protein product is CSVPDRDRGQGYTF.

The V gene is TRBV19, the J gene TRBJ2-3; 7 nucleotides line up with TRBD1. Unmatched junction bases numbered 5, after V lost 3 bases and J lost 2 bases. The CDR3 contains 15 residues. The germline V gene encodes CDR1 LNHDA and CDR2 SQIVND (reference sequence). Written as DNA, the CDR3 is TGTGCCAGTAGTATTAGGGACAGAGACACAGATACGCAGTATTTT. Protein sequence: CASSIRDRDTDTQYF.

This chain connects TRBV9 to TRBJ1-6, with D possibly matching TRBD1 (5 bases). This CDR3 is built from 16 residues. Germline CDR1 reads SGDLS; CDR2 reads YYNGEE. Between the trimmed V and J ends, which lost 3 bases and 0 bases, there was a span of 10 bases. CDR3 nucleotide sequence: TGTGCCAGCAGCGCGGACAAGAGCTCCTATAATTCACCCCTCCACTTT. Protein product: CASSADKSSYNSPLHF.

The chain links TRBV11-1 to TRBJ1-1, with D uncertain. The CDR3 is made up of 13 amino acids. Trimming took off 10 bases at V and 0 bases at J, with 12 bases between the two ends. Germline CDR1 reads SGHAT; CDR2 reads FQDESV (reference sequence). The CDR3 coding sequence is TGTGCCACCCGGGAACAAATGAACACTGAAGCTTTCTTT. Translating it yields CATREQMNTEAFF.